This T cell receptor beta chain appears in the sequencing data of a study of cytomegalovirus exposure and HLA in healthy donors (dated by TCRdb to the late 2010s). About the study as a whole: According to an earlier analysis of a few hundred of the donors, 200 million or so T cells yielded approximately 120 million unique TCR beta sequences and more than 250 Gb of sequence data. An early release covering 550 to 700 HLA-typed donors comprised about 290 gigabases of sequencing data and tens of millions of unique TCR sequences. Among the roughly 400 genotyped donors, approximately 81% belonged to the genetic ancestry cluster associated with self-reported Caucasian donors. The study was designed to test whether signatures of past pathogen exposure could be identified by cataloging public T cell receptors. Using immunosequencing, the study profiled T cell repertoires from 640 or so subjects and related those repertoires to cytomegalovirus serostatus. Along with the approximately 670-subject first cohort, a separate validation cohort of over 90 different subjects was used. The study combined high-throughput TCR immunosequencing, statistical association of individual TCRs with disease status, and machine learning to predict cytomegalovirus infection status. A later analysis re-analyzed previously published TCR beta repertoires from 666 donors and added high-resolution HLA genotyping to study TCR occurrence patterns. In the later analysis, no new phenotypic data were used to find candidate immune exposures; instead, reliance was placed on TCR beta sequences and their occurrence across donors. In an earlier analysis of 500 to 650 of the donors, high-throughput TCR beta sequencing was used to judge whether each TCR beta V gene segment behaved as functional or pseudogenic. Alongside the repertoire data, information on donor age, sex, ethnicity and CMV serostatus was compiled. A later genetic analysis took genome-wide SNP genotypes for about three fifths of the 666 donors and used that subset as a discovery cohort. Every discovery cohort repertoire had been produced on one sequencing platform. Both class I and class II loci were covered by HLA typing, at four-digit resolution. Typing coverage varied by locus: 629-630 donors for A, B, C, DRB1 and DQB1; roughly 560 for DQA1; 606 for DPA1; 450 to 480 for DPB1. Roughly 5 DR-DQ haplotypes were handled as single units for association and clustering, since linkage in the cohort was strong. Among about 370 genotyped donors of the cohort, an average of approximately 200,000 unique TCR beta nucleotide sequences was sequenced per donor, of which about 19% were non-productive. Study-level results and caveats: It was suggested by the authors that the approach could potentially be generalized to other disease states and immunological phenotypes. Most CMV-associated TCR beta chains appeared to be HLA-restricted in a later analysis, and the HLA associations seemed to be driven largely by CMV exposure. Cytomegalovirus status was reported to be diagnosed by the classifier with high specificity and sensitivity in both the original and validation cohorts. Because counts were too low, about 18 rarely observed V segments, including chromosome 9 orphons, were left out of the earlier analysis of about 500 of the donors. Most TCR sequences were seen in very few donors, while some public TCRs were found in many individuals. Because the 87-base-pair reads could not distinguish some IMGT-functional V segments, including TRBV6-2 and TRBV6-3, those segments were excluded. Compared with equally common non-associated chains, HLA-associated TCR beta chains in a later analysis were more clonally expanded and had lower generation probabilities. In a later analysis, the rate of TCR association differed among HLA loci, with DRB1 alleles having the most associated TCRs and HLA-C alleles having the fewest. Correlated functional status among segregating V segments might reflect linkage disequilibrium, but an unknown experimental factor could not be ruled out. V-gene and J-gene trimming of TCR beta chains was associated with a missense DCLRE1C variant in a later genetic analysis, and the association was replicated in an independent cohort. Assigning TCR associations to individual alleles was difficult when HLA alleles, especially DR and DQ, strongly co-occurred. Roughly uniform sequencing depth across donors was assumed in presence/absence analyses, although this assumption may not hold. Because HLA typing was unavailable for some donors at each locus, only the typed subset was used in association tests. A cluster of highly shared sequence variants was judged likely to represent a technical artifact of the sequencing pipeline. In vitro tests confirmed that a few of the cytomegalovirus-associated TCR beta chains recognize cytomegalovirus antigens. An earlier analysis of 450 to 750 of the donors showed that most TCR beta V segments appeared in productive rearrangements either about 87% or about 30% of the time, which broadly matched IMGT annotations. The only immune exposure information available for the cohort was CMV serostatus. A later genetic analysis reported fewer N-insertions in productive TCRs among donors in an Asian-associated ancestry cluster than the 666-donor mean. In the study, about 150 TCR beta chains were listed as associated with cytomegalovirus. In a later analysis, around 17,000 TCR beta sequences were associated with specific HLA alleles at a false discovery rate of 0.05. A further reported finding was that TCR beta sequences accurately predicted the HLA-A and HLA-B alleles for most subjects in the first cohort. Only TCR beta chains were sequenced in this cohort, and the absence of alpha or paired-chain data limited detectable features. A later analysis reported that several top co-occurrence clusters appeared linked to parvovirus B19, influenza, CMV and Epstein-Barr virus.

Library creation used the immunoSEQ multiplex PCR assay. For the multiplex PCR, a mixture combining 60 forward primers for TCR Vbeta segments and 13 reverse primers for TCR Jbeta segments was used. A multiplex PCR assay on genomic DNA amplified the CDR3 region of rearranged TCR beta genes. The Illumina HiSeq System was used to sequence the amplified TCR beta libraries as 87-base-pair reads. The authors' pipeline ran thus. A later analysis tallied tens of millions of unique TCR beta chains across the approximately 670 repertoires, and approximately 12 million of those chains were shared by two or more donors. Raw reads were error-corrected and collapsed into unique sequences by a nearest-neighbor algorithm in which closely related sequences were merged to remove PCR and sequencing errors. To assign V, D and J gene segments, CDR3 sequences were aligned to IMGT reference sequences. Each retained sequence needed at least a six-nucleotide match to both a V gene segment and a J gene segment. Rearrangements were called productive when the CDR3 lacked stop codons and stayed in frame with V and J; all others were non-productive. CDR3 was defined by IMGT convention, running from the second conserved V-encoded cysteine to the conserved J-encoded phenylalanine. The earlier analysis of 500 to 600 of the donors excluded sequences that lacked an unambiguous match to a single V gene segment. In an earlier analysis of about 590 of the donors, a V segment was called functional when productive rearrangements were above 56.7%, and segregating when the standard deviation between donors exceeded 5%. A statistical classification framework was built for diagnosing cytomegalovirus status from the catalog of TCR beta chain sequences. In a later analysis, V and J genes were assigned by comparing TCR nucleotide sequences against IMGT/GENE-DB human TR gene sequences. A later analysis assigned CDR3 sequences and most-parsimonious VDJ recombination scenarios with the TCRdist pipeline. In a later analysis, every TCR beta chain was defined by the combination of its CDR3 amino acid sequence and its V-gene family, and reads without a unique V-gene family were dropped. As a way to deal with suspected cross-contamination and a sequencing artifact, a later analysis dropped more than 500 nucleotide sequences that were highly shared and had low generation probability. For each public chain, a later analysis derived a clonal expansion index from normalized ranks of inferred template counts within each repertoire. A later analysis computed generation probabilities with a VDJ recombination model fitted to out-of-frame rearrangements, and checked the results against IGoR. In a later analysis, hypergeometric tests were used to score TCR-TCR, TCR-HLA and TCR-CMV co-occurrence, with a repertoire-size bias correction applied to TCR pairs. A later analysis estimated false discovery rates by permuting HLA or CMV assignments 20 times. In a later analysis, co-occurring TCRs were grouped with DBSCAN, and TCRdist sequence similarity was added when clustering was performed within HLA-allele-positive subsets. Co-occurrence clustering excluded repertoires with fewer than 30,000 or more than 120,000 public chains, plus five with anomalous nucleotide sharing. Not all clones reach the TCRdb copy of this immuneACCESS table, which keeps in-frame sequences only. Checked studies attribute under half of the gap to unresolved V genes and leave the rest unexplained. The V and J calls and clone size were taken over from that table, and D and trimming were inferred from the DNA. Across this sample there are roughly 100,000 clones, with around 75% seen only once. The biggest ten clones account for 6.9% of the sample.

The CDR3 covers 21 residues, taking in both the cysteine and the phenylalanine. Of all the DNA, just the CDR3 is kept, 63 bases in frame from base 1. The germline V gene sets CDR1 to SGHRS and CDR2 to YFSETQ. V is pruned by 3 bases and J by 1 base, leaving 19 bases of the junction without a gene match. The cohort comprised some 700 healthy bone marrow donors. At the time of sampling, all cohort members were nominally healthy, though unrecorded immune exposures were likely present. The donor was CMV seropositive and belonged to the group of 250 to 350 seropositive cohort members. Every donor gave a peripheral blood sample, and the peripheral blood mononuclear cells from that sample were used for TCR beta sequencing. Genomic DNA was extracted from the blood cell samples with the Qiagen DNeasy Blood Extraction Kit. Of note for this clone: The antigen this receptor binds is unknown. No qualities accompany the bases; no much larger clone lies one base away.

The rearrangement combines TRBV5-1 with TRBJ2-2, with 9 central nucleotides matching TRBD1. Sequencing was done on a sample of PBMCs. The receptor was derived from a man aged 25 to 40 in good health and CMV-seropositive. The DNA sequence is TGCGCCAGCAGCTCGCCTCCGGGAGACAGGGGGGTGTATCGGAACACCGGGGAGCTGTTTTTT. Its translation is CASSSPPGDRGVYRNTGELFF.